One T cell receptor (beta chain) is described in this entry. Antigen specificity is unknown. These data are taken from a study of prognosis after radiotherapy for stage I lung cancer. Study as a whole: Enrollment began in early 2018 and ended in 2019; the enrolled patients had stage I non-small cell lung cancer.

The junction had 5 bases not matched to a gene; V was cut back by 4 bases and J by 2 bases. CDR1 is MDHEN and CDR2 is SYDVKM in the germline V gene. The CDR3 consists of 14 residues. Amplicons of TCR beta CDR3 were generated from genomic DNA by two-round multiplex PCR. Each TRBV and TRBJ gene had its own primer in the first PCR round. One entry per CDR3 protein results from TCRdb running MiXCR on the multiplex PCR reads. The table records 26,000 or so distinct CDR3 sequences, 25% to 35% of them present only once. Whole-study results and caveats: It is unknown whether the expanded TCR clones recognize the tumor.

The chain uses TRBV28 and TRBJ2-7; the match to TRBD1 covers 7 bases. Specimen: PBMCs, collected before or after stereotactic body radiation therapy (not recorded which). The receptor's source is a donor over 45 with non-small cell lung cancer. The CDR3 nucleotides read TGTGCCAGCAGTTCAGGACAGGATCCCTACGAGCAGTACTTC. It yields the protein CASSSGQDPYEQYF.